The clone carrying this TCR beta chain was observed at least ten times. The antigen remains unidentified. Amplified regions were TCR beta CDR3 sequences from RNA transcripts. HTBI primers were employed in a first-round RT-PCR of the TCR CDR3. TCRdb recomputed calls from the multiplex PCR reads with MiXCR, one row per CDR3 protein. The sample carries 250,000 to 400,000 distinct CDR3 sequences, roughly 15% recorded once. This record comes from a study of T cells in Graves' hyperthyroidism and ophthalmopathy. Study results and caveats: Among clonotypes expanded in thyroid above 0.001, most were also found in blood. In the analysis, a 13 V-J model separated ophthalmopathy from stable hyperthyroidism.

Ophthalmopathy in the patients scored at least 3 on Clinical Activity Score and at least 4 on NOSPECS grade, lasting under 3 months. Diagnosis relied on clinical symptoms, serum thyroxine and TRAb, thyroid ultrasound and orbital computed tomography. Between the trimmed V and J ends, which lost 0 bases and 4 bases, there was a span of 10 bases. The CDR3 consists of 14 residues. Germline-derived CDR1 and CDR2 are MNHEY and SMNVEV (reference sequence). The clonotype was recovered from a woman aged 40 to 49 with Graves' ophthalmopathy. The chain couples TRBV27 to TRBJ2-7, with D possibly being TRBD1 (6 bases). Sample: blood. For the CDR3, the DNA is TGTGCCAGCAGTTTATCGGCAGGGGTTTACGAGCAGTACTTC. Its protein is CASSLSAGVYEQYF.